Below are 2 T cell receptor beta chains sequenced from a single sample in a study of T cells expressing NK-cell markers. TCRdb reanalyzed the 5' RACE reads, giving one entry per CDR3 protein sequence and no DNA. The sample features around 100,000 distinct CDR3 sequences, with less than 20% in its top ten. Sequenced: blood T cells: a sorted CD56 or NKG2C T cell subset, CD4+ or CD8+ T cells, or bulk PBMC T cells (not recorded which). The source of these receptors is a woman between 18 and 70 years old in good health.

The chain links TRBV9 to TRBJ2-1; without DNA, the TCRdb call of TRBD1 cannot be checked. Germline-derived CDR1 and CDR2 are SGDLS and YYNGEE. The CDR3 runs to 15 residues. The CDR3 reads CASSAPLSSYNEQFF.

The V gene is TRBV29-1, the J gene TRBJ2-2; TCRdb selects TRBD2, and the lack of DNA leaves this call unchecked. CDR1 and CDR2 (germline): SQVTM, ANQGSEA. The CDR3 runs to 17 residues. The CDR3 sequence is CSVEEGLAGGYTGELFF.